What follows are 20 T cell receptor beta chains derived from one specimen sequenced in a study of blood T cell repertoires in COVID-19. Repertoires were generated with immunoSEQ multiplex PCR, while TCRdb's copy carries only in-frame clones and drops some. The data show around 470,000 clones, nearly 90% seen once. The sequenced material came from peripheral blood. The receptors derive from a man in his late teens or twenties with COVID-19, enrolled during active disease.

The V call is TRBV14, the J call TRBJ2-5; D is unresolved. CDR1 and CDR2 from the germline V gene are SGHDN and FVKESK. This CDR3 is 13 amino acids long. The V end was cut by 2 bases, the J end by 5 bases, with 9 bases between. CDR3 in DNA: TGTGCCAGCAGCCAAATTTTGAGGGAGACCCAGTACTTC. It translates to CASSQILRETQYF.

The gene calls are TRBV24-1 and TRBJ2-3; TRBD1 might be the D (5 bases). Germline values: CDR1 KGHDR, CDR2 SFDVKD. With 5 bases removed from V and 6 bases from J, the gap between germline ends came to 5 bases. The CDR3 is 11 residues long. The CDR3 loop reads CATSAGDTQYF. In DNA form, the CDR3 reads TGTGCCACCAGTGCAGGGGATACGCAGTATTTT.

The chain links TRBV7-6 to TRBJ2-7; TRBD2 matches 12 bases. The V gene end was trimmed by 1 base and the J gene end by 0 bases; junction bases not matched to a gene: 7. Germline V gives CDR1 SGHVS, CDR2 FNYEAQ. This CDR3 has 18 amino acids. For the CDR3, the DNA is TGTGCCAGCAGCTTAGTCACTAGCGGGAGGCCCCCCTCCTACGAGCAGTACTTC. Translating it yields CASSLVTSGRPPSYEQYF.

The chain joins TRBV6-5 to TRBJ1-2; 8 positions match TRBD1. Germline values: CDR1 MNHEY, CDR2 SVGAGI. Trimming removed 6 bases from V and 2 bases from J; junction bases left unmatched: 2. CDR3 size: 13 residues. CDR3 nucleotide sequence: TGTGCCAGCAGACGACAGGGGAACTATGGCTACACCTTC. It translates to CASRRQGNYGYTF.

The chain combines TRBV12-3 or TRBV12-4 with TRBJ1-1, with a tentative D call TRBD1 (5 bases). Trimming pared 4 bases from V and 1 base from J, leaving 7 bases between. This CDR3 has 13 amino acids. The CDR3 is CASSYRRNTEAFF. The CDR3 nucleotides are TGTGCCAGCAGTTACAGGAGGAACACTGAAGCTTTCTTT.

Remarks on this clone: At the DNA level, this CDR3 is encoded by other sequences in the same sample as well. The V and J genes are TRBV11-3 and TRBJ2-7, with D unclear. The CDR3 sequence is 12 residues long. From germline, CDR1 is SGHNT and CDR2 YENEEA. V lost 3 bases and J lost 3, with 6 bases in between. The CDR3 DNA follows: TGTGCCAGCAGCTTGTCGGGCTACGAGCAGTACTTC. Translation: CASSLSGYEQYF.

This clone was counted at least ten times. The gene calls are TRBV30 and TRBJ2-7; no reliable D call. CDR3 length equals 14 residues. V was trimmed by 0 bases and J by 0 bases, leaving 9 bases between them. Germline V gene sequence: CDR1 GTSNPN, CDR2 SVGIG (reference sequence). This CDR3 is CAWSVHSSSYEQYF. CDR3 coding DNA: TGTGCCTGGAGTGTTCATAGCAGCTCCTACGAGCAGTACTTC.

V and J are TRBV30 and TRBJ2-2, with a possible D match to TRBD1 (6 bases). V was clipped by 4 bases and J by 4 bases, with 16 bases between them. CDR1 and CDR2 (germline): GTSNPN, SVGIG (reference sequence). The CDR3 sequence is 15 residues long. The CDR3 bases are TGTGCCTGGATAGACAGGAGTTGGATCACCGGGGAGCTGTTTTTT. Translating gives CAWIDRSWITGELFF.

The chain links TRBV7-9 to TRBJ2-1; 11 bases are shared with TRBD2. V lost 5 bases and J lost 5; bases outside the gene matches: 8. The CDR3 length is 16 residues. Germline CDR1 SEHNR, CDR2 FQNEAQ (reference sequence). This CDR3 is CASSQLSGRAHNEQFF. The DNA of the CDR3 is TGTGCCAGCAGCCAGCTTAGCGGGAGGGCCCACAATGAGCAGTTCTTC.

V is TRBV5-8 and J is TRBJ1-1; 10 bases line up with TRBD1. V dropped 3 bases and J dropped 4; count of bases not matched to a gene: 0. Germline V gene data show CDR1 as SGHTS and CDR2 as YDEGEE. This CDR3 spans 13 amino acids. The CDR3: CASSWTGGTEAFF. CDR3 DNA: TGTGCCAGCAGCTGGACAGGGGGCACTGAAGCTTTCTTT.

This clone appeared a few times. The chain is built from TRBV4-1 and TRBJ1-4, with a tentative D call TRBD1 (6 bases). The germline V gene encodes CDR1 MGHRA and CDR2 YSYEKL. Trimming removed 3 bases at V and 6 bases at J, with 17 bases between. This CDR3 is built from 16 residues. The CDR3 coding sequence is TGCGCCAGCAGCCAGGGCCCCAGGGGCATAGATGAAAAACTGTTTTTT. This codes for CASSQGPRGIDEKLFF.

This sequence joins TRBV5-4 and TRBJ2-5, with D unresolved. This CDR3 has 11 residues. Germline V gene lookup returns CDR1 SGHNT and CDR2 YYREEE (reference sequence). Trimming pared 2 bases from V and 5 bases from J, leaving 4 bases between. DNA of the CDR3: TGTGCCAGCAGCTTCAGGGAGACCCAGTACTTC. This translates into CASSFRETQYF.

The gene calls are TRBV19 and TRBJ1-3, with a weak D call TRBD1 (6 bases). The CDR3 length is 16 residues. Germline-derived CDR1 and CDR2 are LNHDA and SQIVND (reference sequence). V shed 3 bases and J shed 0 bases, with 12 bases lying between them. The CDR3 sequence is CASSMTGLRSGNTIYF. Here the CDR3 DNA reads TGTGCCAGTAGTATGACAGGTTTACGCTCTGGAAACACCATATATTTT.

The rearrangement uses TRBV2 and TRBJ2-3; 11 bases fit TRBD1. Trimming took 7 bases from V and 4 from J; bases not matched to a gene: 7. The CDR3 covers 15 residues. Germline CDR1 reads SNHLY; CDR2 reads FYNNEI. The chain's CDR3 is CASTLGQGASDTQYF. For the CDR3, the DNA is TGTGCCAGCACCCTCGGACAGGGGGCGTCAGATACGCAGTATTTT.

V usage is TRBV2 and J usage is TRBJ2-5, with TRBD1 matching over 9 bases. Germline-derived CDR1 and CDR2 are SNHLY and FYNNEI. The CDR3 runs to 14 residues. The V and J ends lost 6 bases and 4 bases, in that order; junction bases with no gene match: 6. Here the CDR3 reads CASSLGTGRETQYF. The CDR3 DNA sequence: TGTGCCAGCAGCCTAGGGACAGGGAGAGAGACCCAGTACTTC.

The chain employs TRBV7-9 and TRBJ2-5, with 7 bases that match TRBD2. Germline V gene lookup returns CDR1 SEHNR and CDR2 FQNEAQ (reference sequence). The CDR3 sequence is 15 residues long. The J segment lost 3 bases and the V segment lost 5 bases, leaving 9 bases of the junction unmatched. The CDR3 is CASSPPLAVKETQYF. DNA of the CDR3: TGTGCCAGCAGCCCCCCCCTAGCGGTTAAAGAGACCCAGTACTTC.

The rearrangement joins TRBV11-2 to TRBJ2-3; TRBD2 matches 12 bases. Per the germline V gene, CDR1 is SGHAT and CDR2 is FQNNGV. After removal of 1 base from V and 2 bases from J, the junction contained 1 base not matched to a gene. The CDR3 runs 16 residues. CDR3 coding DNA: TGTGCCAGCAGCTTAGGGACTAGCGGGGACACAGATACGCAGTATTTT. Its translation: CASSLGTSGDTDTQYF.

The chain carries TRBV6-5 and TRBJ1-1; unclear D gene. Per germline, CDR1 MNHEY and CDR2 SVGAGI. The CDR3 is 13 amino acids. V was cut by 11 bases and J by 4 bases, with 17 bases left in between. CDR3 nucleotide sequence: TGTGCCGCGACCCCGGAGATGGGCACTGAAGCTTTCTTT. Its translation is CAATPEMGTEAFF.

V gene TRBV5-1 combines with J gene TRBJ2-5; 7 bases are shared with TRBD2. Looked up from germline, CDR1 is SGHRS and CDR2 is YFSETQ. The CDR3 is made up of 15 amino acids. Losses at the gene ends were 1 base for V and 3 bases for J; bases not matched to a gene: 6. CDR3 in amino acids: CASSLYSGLEETQYF. DNA for the CDR3: TGCGCCAGCAGCTTGTATAGCGGGCTTGAAGAGACCCAGTACTTC.

The chain joins TRBV4-2 to TRBJ2-1; D is perhaps TRBD2 (5 bases). There are 17 residues in the CDR3. V lost 0 bases to trimming and J lost 3 bases, with 15 bases between them. Germline-derived CDR1 and CDR2 are LGHNA and YNFKEQ. The CDR3 loop is CASSQDIRADHYNEQFF. Here the CDR3 DNA reads TGTGCCAGCAGCCAAGATATCCGAGCGGACCACTACAATGAGCAGTTCTTC.